Sequencing of this TCR beta chain was carried out in a study of blood T cell repertoires in COVID-19. Study in general: Sources were T cells, B-cell-depleted T cells, or PBMCs; the material itself was cDNA or gDNA.

The study drew participants aged about 18 to 89 years from approximately 23 US areas. V dropped 2 bases and J dropped 5; count of bases not matched to a gene: 8. CDR1 is SGDLS and CDR2 is YYNGEE in the germline V gene. The CDR3 has 16 residues. In the original processing: Nucleated cell counts were estimated from reference gene primer amplification. Produced via immunoSEQ multiplex PCR; TCRdb's table is partial and in-frame only. D and trimming were read from the DNA, whereas the V and J calls and clone size are those reported in that table. This table holds 230,000 or so clones, around nine tenths found once.

The source is a woman aged 45-59 years with acute COVID-19. The sample consisted of PBMCs or T cells enriched from blood (not recorded which). The chain recombines TRBV9 with TRBJ2-5; 11 bases map to TRBD2. DNA for the CDR3: TGTGCCAGCAGCGTCGGACTAGCGGGCGGGGGTGAGACCCAGTACTTC. Translation gives CASSVGLAGGGETQYF.